The TCR beta chain under discussion was sequenced for a study of control samples from healthy donors and cancer patients. Germline CDR1 is SEHNR and CDR2 is FQNEAQ (reference sequence). V gave up 4 bases and J gave up 3 bases, with 19 bases separating them. The CDR3 has 17 residues. Assay used: immunoSEQ multiplex PCR; TCRdb lists only in-frame clones, some missing. The repertoire holds some 45,000 clones, with around 78% as singletons. The sample consisted of blood. The sequence came from a man aged 60-69 years in good health. This chain uses TRBV7-9 with TRBJ2-1; D uncertain. CDR3 loop: CASSSRPDGVFYNEQFF. CDR3 coding DNA: TGTGCCAGCAGCTCCCGCCCCGATGGCGTTTTCTACAATGAGCAGTTCTTC.